Listed here are 24 T cell receptor beta chains from one sample, sequenced in a study of cytomegalovirus exposure and HLA in healthy donors. Researchers ran the PCR with 60 Vbeta and 13 Jbeta primers. The repertoire was sequenced with immunoSEQ multiplex PCR; TCRdb's copy has only in-frame clones and lacks some. The table has 90,000 to 120,000 clones, roughly four fifths seen once. What was sequenced was PBMCs. Source of these receptors: a man aged 18 to 29 in good health and CMV-seronegative.

The genes are TRBV11-2 and TRBJ1-6, with D possibly being TRBD1 (5 bases). The CDR3 contains 15 residues. Germline loops: CDR1 SGHAT, CDR2 FQNNGV. The V end lost 1 base, the J end lost 11 bases, and 15 bases lay between the germline ends. The CDR3 here is CASSLATAGHPPLHF. In nucleotides, the CDR3 is TGTGCCAGCAGCTTAGCCACGGCAGGGCACCCACCCCTCCACTTT. The whole variable domain, remainder taken from reference TRBV11-2 and TRBJ1-6, is EAGVAQSPRYKIIEKRQSVAFWCNPISGHATLYWYQQILGQGPKLLIQFQNNGVVDDSQLPKDRFSAERLKGVDSTLKIQPAKLEDSAVYLCASSLATAGHPPLHFGNGTRLTVT.

J is TRBJ2-2 and V is TRBV19, with 7 bases fitting TRBD1. Per the germline V gene, CDR1 is LNHDA and CDR2 is SQIVND (reference sequence). The J segment lost 0 bases and the V segment lost 6 bases, leaving 4 bases of the junction unmatched. The CDR3 loop spans 15 amino acids. CDR3 region: CASRPGTANTGELFF. In nucleotides, the CDR3 is TGTGCCAGTAGACCAGGGACAGCGAACACCGGGGAGCTGTTTTTT.

The V call is TRBV9, the J call TRBJ2-6; possible D gene TRBD1, 5 bases. Germline assignment: CDR1 SGDLS and CDR2 YYNGEE. Trimming removed 4 bases at V and 0 bases at J, with 20 bases between. The CDR3 loop spans 19 amino acids. The CDR3 sequence is CASSPDTARIGSGANVLTF. The CDR3 coding sequence is TGTGCCAGCAGCCCGGACACGGCTAGAATAGGCTCTGGGGCCAACGTCCTGACTTTC.

This clone came up a few times. This chain uses TRBV6-5 with TRBJ1-1; D remains ambiguous. Trimming took 2 bases from V and 0 from J, leaving 7 bases between them. The CDR3 runs 14 residues. Germline V gene data show CDR1 as MNHEY and CDR2 as SVGAGI. CDR3 sequence reads: CASSYVAMNTEAFF. In DNA form, the CDR3 reads TGTGCCAGCAGTTACGTGGCAATGAACACTGAAGCTTTCTTT.

V gene TRBV18 combines with J gene TRBJ2-1, with TRBD1 matching 7 bases. Trimming cost V 3 bases and J 10 bases; bases outside gene matches: 9. CDR3 length: 14 amino acids. In germline, CDR1 is KGHSH, CDR2 LQKENI. CDR3 sequence reads: CASSPLYRGEEQFF. CDR3 nucleotide sequence: TGTGCCAGCTCACCCCTTTACAGGGGAGAGGAGCAGTTCTTC.

The J gene is TRBJ1-2, the V gene TRBV19; no definite D call. Germline-derived CDR1 and CDR2 are LNHDA and SQIVND (reference sequence). V lost 8 bases and J 8 bases, leaving 3 bases between the germline ends. The CDR3 loop spans 8 amino acids. The CDR3 spells CASLGYTF. The CDR3 coding sequence is TGTGCCAGTCTGGGCTACACCTTC.

V and J are TRBV14 and TRBJ2-4; D gene uncertain. This CDR3 comprises 14 residues. V was pared by 3 bases and J by 0 bases, with 6 bases between. Germline V lookup: CDR1 SGHDN, CDR2 FVKESK. DNA of the CDR3: TGTGCCAGCAGCCATAATCTAGCCAAAAACATTCAGTACTTC. Translating it yields CASSHNLAKNIQYF.

J is TRBJ2-1 and V is TRBV5-1, with 7 positions matching TRBD1. V lost 3 bases to trimming and J lost 3 bases; unmatched junction nucleotides: 6. Germline V gene lookup returns CDR1 SGHRS and CDR2 YFSETQ. This CDR3 is 15 amino acids long. DNA for the CDR3: TGCGCCAGCAGCTCCGGGACAGATGGCTACAATGAGCAGTTCTTC. This gives the protein CASSSGTDGYNEQFF. Combining the CDR3 with reference TRBV5-1 and TRBJ2-1 gives the whole variable domain KAGVTQTPRYLIKTRGQQVTLSCSPISGHRSVSWYQQTPGQGLQFLFEYFSETQRNKGNFPGRFSGRQFSNSRSEMNVSTLELGDSALYLCASSSGTDGYNEQFFGPGTRLTVL.

The chain is built from TRBV7-9 and TRBJ2-5; a possible D gene is TRBD2 (6 bases). Trimming left V 6 bases short and J 2 bases short, with 13 bases between. The length of the CDR3 is 14 residues. From germline, CDR1 is SEHNR and CDR2 FQNEAQ (reference sequence). The CDR3 DNA reads as TGTGCCAGCAGGAACACCGGAGGGCAAGAGACCCAGTACTTC. As protein: CASRNTGGQETQYF. Full variable domain (outside the CDR3, taken from reference TRBV7-9 and TRBJ2-5): DTGVSQNPRHKITKRGQNVTFRCDPISEHNRLYWYRQTLGQGPEFLTYFQNEAQLEKSRLLSDRFSAERPKGSFSTLEIQRTEQGDSAMYLCASRNTGGQETQYFGPGTRLLVL.

This sequence joins TRBV6-6 and TRBJ1-6, with TRBD1 matching over 11 bases. V shed 2 bases, J shed 9 bases, and the junction held 0 bases outside the gene matches. The CDR3 runs to 14 residues. Per germline, CDR1 MNHNY and CDR2 SVGAGI (reference sequence). CDR3 in amino acids: CASSYGTGGSPLHF. CDR3 DNA sequence: TGTGCCAGCAGTTACGGGACAGGGGGTTCACCCCTCCACTTT.

The V gene is TRBV10-3, the J gene TRBJ1-1; no clear D. This CDR3 has 11 residues. Trimming left V 5 bases short and J 6 bases short, with 7 bases between. Germline V gene sequence: CDR1 ENHRY, CDR2 SYGVKD. This chain's CDR3 is CAISFPSEAFF. CDR3 bases: TGTGCCATCAGTTTCCCATCTGAAGCTTTCTTT.

The rearrangement joins TRBV4-3 to TRBJ2-5; 9 positions match TRBD1. The closer fit of TRBJ2-7 to the DNA end suggests the J call may be wrong. Germline V lookup: CDR1 LGHNA, CDR2 YSLEER. The CDR3 totals 13 residues. The CDR3 region is CASSPRQGGEQYF. As DNA, the CDR3 is TGCGCCAGCAGCCCGAGACAGGGGGGCGAGCAGTACTTC.

The chain carries TRBV5-1 and TRBJ2-7, with 7 nucleotides matching TRBD2. The length of the CDR3 is 14 residues. The V gene end was trimmed by 1 base and the J gene end by 6 bases; junction bases not matched to a gene: 7. Germline V gene sequence: CDR1 SGHRS, CDR2 YFSETQ. The DNA of the CDR3 is TGCGCCAGCAGCTTGAAATGGACTAGTTCCGAGCAGTACTTC. It encodes CASSLKWTSSEQYF.

The V gene is TRBV4-3, the J gene TRBJ2-3; 7 bases fit TRBD2. With V trimmed by 4 bases and J by 5 bases, 6 bases remained unmatched. The CDR3 totals 14 residues. Per germline, CDR1 LGHNA and CDR2 YSLEER. The CDR3 region has the DNA TGCGCCAGCAGCCGGTCCCTAGCGGAAGATACGCAGTATTTT. Its translation is CASSRSLAEDTQYF.

V usage is TRBV5-8 and J usage is TRBJ1-5; no reliable D call. From germline, CDR1 is SGHTS and CDR2 YDEGEE. Trimming left V 4 bases short and J 7 bases short, with 18 bases between. The CDR3 covers 15 residues. CDR3 coding DNA: TGTGCCAGCAGCCCGACGCTGGGAGGGTCCCAGCCCCAGCATTTT. Translating gives CASSPTLGGSQPQHF.

The count of this clone is one. This chain connects TRBV11-2 to TRBJ2-7; 10 bases are shared with TRBD2. Trimming at V came to 0 bases and at J to 5 bases, leaving 7 bases not matched to a gene. The germline V gene has CDR1 SGHAT and CDR2 FQNNGV. The CDR3 sequence is 16 residues long. For the CDR3, the DNA is TGTGCCAGCAGCTTAGATCCCCTAGCGGGGGTAGACGAGCAGTACTTC. Translating it yields CASSLDPLAGVDEQYF.

The table lists this clone with many counts. V gene TRBV11-3 combines with J gene TRBJ2-7; 9 nucleotides align to TRBD1. Trimming cost V 1 base and J 1 base; bases outside gene matches: 14. The CDR3 extends over 19 amino acids. CDR1 SGHNT and CDR2 YENEEA come from the germline V gene. The DNA for the CDR3 is TGTGCCAGCAGCTTAGTAGGCGTTGGAGGGACAGGGAAGTCCTACGAGCAGTACTTC. It encodes CASSLVGVGGTGKSYEQYF.

This clone turned up a few times. The chain recombines TRBV21-1 with TRBJ1-1. TRBV21-1 is tagged as a pseudogene. The CDR3 runs 15 residues. The CDR3 nucleotides read TGTGCCAGCAGCAAAGTGGCCCGGGAACACACTGAAGCTTTCTTT. It codes for CASSKVAREHTEAFF.

The chain employs TRBV13 and TRBJ1-2; maybe TRBD1 (6 bases). V lost 5 bases and J 5 bases, leaving 9 bases between the germline ends. There are 12 residues in the CDR3. Germline V CDR1 and CDR2: PRHDT, FYEKMQ (reference sequence). The CDR3 sequence: CASSPGQYGYTF. Written as DNA, the CDR3 is TGTGCCAGCAGCCCCGGACAGTATGGCTACACCTTC.

This clone was detected a few times. V and J are TRBV19 and TRBJ1-1; tentative D call: TRBD1 (6 bases). Trimming shortened V by 5 bases and J by 0 bases, and 13 bases separated the two germline ends. Germline lookup yields CDR1 LNHDA and CDR2 SQIVND (reference sequence). This CDR3 contains 15 residues. The CDR3 nucleotides are TGTGCCAGTAGTTCCAGGACAGTCTTGAACACTGAAGCTTTCTTT. Translated: CASSSRTVLNTEAFF.

The chain joins TRBV7-2 to TRBJ1-4, with 7 bases fitting TRBD1. Trimming removed 5 bases from V and 8 bases from J; junction bases left unmatched: 14. The V gene's germline CDR1 is SGHTA and CDR2 FQGNSA. This CDR3 is built from 16 residues. The CDR3 region has the DNA TGTGCCAGCAGCCTCAATTCCGGGACAGTGGGAGAAAAACTGTTTTTT. Translation: CASSLNSGTVGEKLFF.

This clone was seen a few times. This chain uses TRBV28 with TRBJ1-1, with D tentatively TRBD1 (5 bases). CDR3 length: 13 amino acids. In germline, CDR1 is MDHEN, CDR2 SYDVKM. V lost 2 bases and J lost 3, with 7 bases in between. The CDR3: CASSLKGYTEAFF. The CDR3 nucleotides read TGTGCCAGCAGTTTAAAGGGGTACACTGAAGCTTTCTTT.

V gene TRBV11-2 combines with J gene TRBJ2-7; D is possibly TRBD1 (6 bases). V was trimmed by 5 bases and J by 6 bases, leaving 14 bases between them. The CDR3 loop spans 13 amino acids. CDR1 and CDR2 (germline): SGHAT, FQNNGV. CDR3 loop: CASSQAGAPEQYF. As DNA, the CDR3 is TGTGCCAGCAGCCAAGCAGGGGCTCCCGAGCAGTACTTC. The complete variable domain, with remaining parts taken from reference TRBV11-2 and TRBJ2-7, reads EAGVAQSPRYKIIEKRQSVAFWCNPISGHATLYWYQQILGQGPKLLIQFQNNGVVDDSQLPKDRFSAERLKGVDSTLKIQPAKLEDSAVYLCASSQAGAPEQYFGPGTRLTVT.

The V call is TRBV7-7, the J call TRBJ2-5, with TRBD1 matching 7 bases. V was clipped by 2 bases and J by 5 bases; unmatched bases: 5. The CDR3 spans 14 residues. Germline loops: CDR1 SSHAT, CDR2 FNYEAQ (reference sequence). The CDR3 DNA is TGTGCCAGCAGCTTACTGCCAGGGGGTGAGACCCAGTACTTC. This translates into CASSLLPGGETQYF.